This T cell receptor (beta chain) appears in the sequencing data of a study of T cells after yellow fever vaccination (dated by TCRdb to about 2019). With respect to the entire study: The SMART-Seq v4 Ultra Low Input RNA kit was used to prepare libraries from fractions with low cell numbers. To track T-cell clones before and after primary and booster YFV17D yellow fever vaccination, bulk TCR alpha and beta repertoires were sequenced longitudinally. Two healthy male donors, one aged 18 to 29 and one aged 30 to 40 years, made up the cohort. Blood was collected at multiple timepoints before and after primary and secondary immunization, and bulk PBMC replicates and cell subsets were isolated. Here is what the overall study found, with its caveats: The study included only two donors, which limits how far the findings can be generalized. Computational filtering was needed because FACS-sorted repertoires could contain abundant contaminating clonotypes from the bulk population. The secondary T-cell response was found to be weaker but faster than the primary response, with a peak reached on day 5 rather than on day 15. A small share of clonotypes occurred in both CD4 and CD8 compartments, likely arising from convergent recombination. Most clones expanded after primary vaccination were re-detected after the booster (around 96% of CD4 and approximately 89% of CD8), suggesting broad memory maintenance.

CDR1 and CDR2 are drawn from the germline V gene: SGHTA, FQGTGA. Between the V and J ends, shortened by 0 bases and 8 bases respectively, the junction contains 14 bases. Counted from cysteine to phenylalanine, this CDR3 has 15 amino acids. The kept DNA is CDR3 alone, 45 bases in frame from the first base. Interpreted using the paper, the treatment or condition label stands for: live attenuated yellow fever vaccine strain. At each blood-draw timepoint, two biological replicates of bulk PBMCs were collected. A standard Ficoll-Paque protocol was used to isolate PBMCs from peripheral blood. RNA was extracted with TriZol from bulk PBMCs, CD4 and CD8 fractions, and dextramer-positive and dextramer-negative fractions. Synthesis of TCR cDNA relied on 5'RACE template switching, a step that introduced a universal primer site along with unique molecular identifiers. cDNA synthesis was primed from both the TCR alpha and TCR beta constant segments. Library amplification involved two PCR steps, and the second step added sample barcodes and sequencing adapters. Sequencing of libraries was performed on Illumina HiSeq 2500 (2x100 bp) or NovaSeq (2x150 bp). The paper's data handling went like this. Demultiplexing of reads and collapsing into UMI consensus sequences were performed with MIGEC, and V(D)J alignment was carried out with MiXCR. Vaccine-responding clonotypes were defined with edgeR using replicate PBMC samples, requiring FDR below 0.01 and a log2 fold change above 5 up to day 15. Each bulk clonotype received a CD4 or CD8 identity based on whether the sequenced CD4 or CD8 repertoire contained that clonotype at higher abundance. The public sequencing data were trimmed at Q25 with fastp and processed into clonotypes with MiXCR by TCRdb, which kept only in-frame beta chains. Here each entry gathers all rows of one CDR3 protein and keeps the most common genes and DNA. For this entry, the V and J calls and clone size follow TCRdb and not the study's own pipeline. The sample data list more than 250,000 distinct CDR3 sequences, and approximately 7% of these were observed just once. 18% of the sample belongs to the ten largest clones.

This clonotype was counted between two and nine times. Its antigen target is currently unknown. Base quality data are lacking; no much larger clone is found one base away. The sequence came from a man aged 18-30 years who received the YFV17D yellow fever vaccine. The source was PBMCs, collected more than 35 days after the first yellow fever vaccination. Here the chain combines TRBV7-3 and TRBJ2-1; no D gene can be assigned with confidence. CDR3 region: CASSLTYGFRDEQFF. The DNA sequence is TGTGCCAGCAGCTTAACGTATGGTTTTAGGGATGAGCAGTTCTTC. Here the CDR3 is joined to the reference TRBV7-3 and TRBJ2-1 genes, and the full variable domain is: GAGVSQTPSNKVTEKGKYVELRCDPISGHTALYWYRQSLGQGPEFLIYFQGTGAADDSGLPNDRFFAVRPEGSVSTLKIQRTERGDSAVYLCASSLTYGFRDEQFFGPGTRLTVL.